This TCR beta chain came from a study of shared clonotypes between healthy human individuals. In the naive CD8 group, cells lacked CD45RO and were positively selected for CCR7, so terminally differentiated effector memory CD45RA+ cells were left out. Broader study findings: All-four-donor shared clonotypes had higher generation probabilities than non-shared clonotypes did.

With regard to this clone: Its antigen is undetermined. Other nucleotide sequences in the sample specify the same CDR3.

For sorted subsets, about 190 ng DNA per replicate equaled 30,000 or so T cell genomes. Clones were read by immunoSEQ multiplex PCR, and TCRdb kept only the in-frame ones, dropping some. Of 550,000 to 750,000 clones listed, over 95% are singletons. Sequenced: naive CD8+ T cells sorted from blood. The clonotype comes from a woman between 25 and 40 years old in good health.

The DNA of the CDR3 is TGTGCCTGGAGCCCCGGACTAGCGGGGGCTTACGAGCAGTACTTC. This gives the protein CAWSPGLAGAYEQYF. J is TRBJ2-7 and V is TRBV30, with 13 positions matching TRBD2. This CDR3 is 15 amino acids long. The J segment lost 4 bases and the V segment lost 3 bases, leaving 6 bases of the junction unmatched. Per germline, CDR1 GTSNPN and CDR2 SVGIG (reference sequence).